This entry concerns a single TCR beta chain. The sample is drawn from a study of T cell responses to AZD1222 COVID-19 vaccine. CDR3 size: 14 residues. V lost 5 bases and J 6 bases, leaving 16 bases between the germline ends. Looked up from germline, CDR1 is PRHDT and CDR2 is FYEKMQ (reference sequence). The table came from immunoSEQ multiplex PCR; TCRdb's copy has only in-frame clones and leaves some out. The sample yields roughly 170,000 clones, about nine tenths seen once. This specimen was peripheral blood, taken on day 0 of AZD1222 vaccination. The source of this sequence is an adult in good health. V is TRBV13 and J is TRBJ2-5, with TRBD2 as a possible D gene (6 bases). CDR3 sequence reads: CASSAGWEVKTQYF. The CDR3 DNA reads TGTGCCAGCAGCGCAGGTTGGGAGGTGAAGACCCAGTACTTC. The variable domain in full, completed from reference TRBV13 and TRBJ2-5, reads AAGVIQSPRHLIKEKRETATLKCYPIPRHDTVYWYQQGPGQDPQFLISFYEKMQSDKGSIPDRFSAQQFSDYHSELNMSSLELGDSALYFCASSAGWEVKTQYFGPGTRLLVL.